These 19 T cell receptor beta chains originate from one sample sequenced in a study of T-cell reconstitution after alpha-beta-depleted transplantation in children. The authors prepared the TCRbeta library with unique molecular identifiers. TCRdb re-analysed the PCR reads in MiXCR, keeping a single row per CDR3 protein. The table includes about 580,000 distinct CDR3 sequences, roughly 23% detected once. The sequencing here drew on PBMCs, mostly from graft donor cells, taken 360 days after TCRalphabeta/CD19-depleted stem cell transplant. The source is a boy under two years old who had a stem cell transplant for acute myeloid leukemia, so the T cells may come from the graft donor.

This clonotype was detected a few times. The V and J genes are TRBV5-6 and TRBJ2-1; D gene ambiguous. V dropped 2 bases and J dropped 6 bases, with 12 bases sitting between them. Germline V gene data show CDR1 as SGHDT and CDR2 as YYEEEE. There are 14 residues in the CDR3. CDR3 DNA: TGTGCCAGCAGCTTTTCCACCGATCGCAATGAGCAGTTCTTC. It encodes CASSFSTDRNEQFF.

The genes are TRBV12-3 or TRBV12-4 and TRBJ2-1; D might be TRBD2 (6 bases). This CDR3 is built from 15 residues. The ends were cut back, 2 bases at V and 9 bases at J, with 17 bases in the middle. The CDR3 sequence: CASSLPPTGVGEQFF. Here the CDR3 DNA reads TGTGCCAGCAGTTTACCCCCCACGGGGGTGGGTGAGCAGTTCTTC.

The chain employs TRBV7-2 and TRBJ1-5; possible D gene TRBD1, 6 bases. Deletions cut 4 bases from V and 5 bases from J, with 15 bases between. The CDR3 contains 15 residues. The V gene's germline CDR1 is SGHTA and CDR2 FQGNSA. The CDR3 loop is CASSSVLGGYQPQHF. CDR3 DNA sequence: TGTGCCAGCAGCTCGGTGTTAGGGGGGTATCAGCCCCAGCATTTT.

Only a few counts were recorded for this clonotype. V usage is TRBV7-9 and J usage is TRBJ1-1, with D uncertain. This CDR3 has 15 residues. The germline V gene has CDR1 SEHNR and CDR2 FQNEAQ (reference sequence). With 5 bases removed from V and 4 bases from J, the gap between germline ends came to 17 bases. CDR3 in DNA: TGTGCCAGCAGCCCTAGAGGCGCGGGAGGCACTGAAGCTTTCTTT. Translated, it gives CASSPRGAGGTEAFF.

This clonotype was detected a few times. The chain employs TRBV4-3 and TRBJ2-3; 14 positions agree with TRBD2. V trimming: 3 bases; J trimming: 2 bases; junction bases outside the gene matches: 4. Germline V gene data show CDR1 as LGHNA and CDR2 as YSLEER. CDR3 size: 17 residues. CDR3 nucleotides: TGCGCCAGCAGCCAGGGACTAGCGGGGGACATCACAGATACGCAGTATTTT. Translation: CASSQGLAGDITDTQYF.

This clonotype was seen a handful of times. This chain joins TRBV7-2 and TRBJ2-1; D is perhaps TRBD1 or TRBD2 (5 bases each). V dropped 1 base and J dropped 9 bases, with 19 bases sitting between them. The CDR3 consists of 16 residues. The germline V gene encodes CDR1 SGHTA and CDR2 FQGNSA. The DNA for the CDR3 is TGTGCCAGCAGCTTAGGGGGCCAGCGTCGAAGCGGTGAGCAGTTCTTC. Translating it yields CASSLGGQRRSGEQFF.

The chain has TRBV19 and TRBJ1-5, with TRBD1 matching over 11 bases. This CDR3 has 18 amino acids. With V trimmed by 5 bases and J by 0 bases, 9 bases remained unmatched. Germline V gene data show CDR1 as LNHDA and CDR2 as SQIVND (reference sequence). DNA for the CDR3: TGTGCCAGTAGTGGACAGGGGGCTTCTACGTATAGCAATCAGCCCCAGCATTTT. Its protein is CASSGQGASTYSNQPQHF.

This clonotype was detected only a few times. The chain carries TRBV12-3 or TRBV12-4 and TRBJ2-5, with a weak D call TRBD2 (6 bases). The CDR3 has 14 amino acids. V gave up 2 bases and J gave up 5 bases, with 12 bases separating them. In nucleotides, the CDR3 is TGTGCCAGCAGTTTACACGGGGGAGAGGAGACCCAGTACTTC. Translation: CASSLHGGEETQYF.

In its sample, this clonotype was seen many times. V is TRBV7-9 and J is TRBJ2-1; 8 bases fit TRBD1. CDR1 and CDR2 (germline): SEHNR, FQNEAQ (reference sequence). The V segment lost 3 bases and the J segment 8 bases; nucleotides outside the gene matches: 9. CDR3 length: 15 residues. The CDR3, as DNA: TGTGCCAGCAGCTTTATTTCAGGGGGCGTGCATGAGCAGTTCTTC. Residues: CASSFISGGVHEQFF.

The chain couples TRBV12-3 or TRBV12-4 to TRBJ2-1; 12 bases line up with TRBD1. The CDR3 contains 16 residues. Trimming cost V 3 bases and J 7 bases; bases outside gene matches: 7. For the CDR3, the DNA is TGTGCCAGCAGTTTGGGGCGGGACAGGGGGCTTAATGAGCAGTTCTTC. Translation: CASSLGRDRGLNEQFF.

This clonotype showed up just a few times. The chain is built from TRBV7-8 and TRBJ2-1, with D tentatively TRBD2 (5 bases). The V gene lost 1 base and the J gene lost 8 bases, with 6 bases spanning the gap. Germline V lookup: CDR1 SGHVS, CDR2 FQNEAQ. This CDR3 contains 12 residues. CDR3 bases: TGTGCCAGCAGCTTAGGAGGGTATGAGCAGTTCTTC. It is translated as CASSLGGYEQFF. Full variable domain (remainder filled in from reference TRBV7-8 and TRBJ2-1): GAGVSQSPRYKVAKRGQDVALRCDPISGHVSLFWYQQALGQGPEFLTYFQNEAQLDKSGLPSDRFFAERPEGSVSTLKIQRTQQEDSAVYLCASSLGGYEQFFGPGTRLTVL.

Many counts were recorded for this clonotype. For the CDR3, the DNA is TGCGCCAGCAGCCAAGTCCAGCGGGGGGCCGAACCGAACACCGGGGAGCTGTTTTTT. Amino acid sequence: CASSQVQRGAEPNTGELFF. The V call is TRBV4-3, the J call TRBJ2-2, with TRBD2 matching over 9 bases. V shed 1 base, J shed 0 bases, and the junction held 9 bases outside the gene matches. The CDR3 is 19 amino acids. Germline V gives CDR1 LGHNA, CDR2 YSLEER.

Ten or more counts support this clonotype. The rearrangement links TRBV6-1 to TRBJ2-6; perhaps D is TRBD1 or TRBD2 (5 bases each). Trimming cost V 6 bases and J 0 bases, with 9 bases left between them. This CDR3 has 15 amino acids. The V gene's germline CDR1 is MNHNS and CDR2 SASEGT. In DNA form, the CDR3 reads TGTGCCAGCAGACGGGACGTCTCTGGGGCCAACGTCCTGACTTTC. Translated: CASRRDVSGANVLTF.

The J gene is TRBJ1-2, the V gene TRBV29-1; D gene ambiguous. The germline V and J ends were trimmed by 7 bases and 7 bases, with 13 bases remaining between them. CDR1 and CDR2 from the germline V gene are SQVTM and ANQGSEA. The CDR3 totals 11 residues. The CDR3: CSAWSGFGYTF. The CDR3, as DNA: TGCAGCGCTTGGTCCGGGTTTGGCTACACCTTC.

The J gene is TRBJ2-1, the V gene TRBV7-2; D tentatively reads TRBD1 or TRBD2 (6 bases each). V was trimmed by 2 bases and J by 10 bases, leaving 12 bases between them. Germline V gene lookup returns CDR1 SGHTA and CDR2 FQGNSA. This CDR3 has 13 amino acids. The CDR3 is CASSLTRGEEQFF. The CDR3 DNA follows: TGTGCCAGCAGCTTAACGAGGGGGGAAGAGCAGTTCTTC.

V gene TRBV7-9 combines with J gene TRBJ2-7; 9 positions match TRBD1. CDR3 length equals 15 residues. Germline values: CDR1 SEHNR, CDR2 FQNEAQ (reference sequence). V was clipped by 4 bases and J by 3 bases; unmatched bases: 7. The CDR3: CASSSSGTGFYEQYF. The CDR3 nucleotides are TGTGCCAGCAGCTCCTCCGGGACAGGGTTCTACGAGCAGTACTTC.

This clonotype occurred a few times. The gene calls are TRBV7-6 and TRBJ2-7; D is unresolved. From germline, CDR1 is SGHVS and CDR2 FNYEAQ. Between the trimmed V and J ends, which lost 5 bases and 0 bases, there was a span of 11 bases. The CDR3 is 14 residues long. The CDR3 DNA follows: TGTGCCAGCAGCCTTCTGGCGGACTCCTACGAGCAGTACTTC. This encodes CASSLLADSYEQYF.

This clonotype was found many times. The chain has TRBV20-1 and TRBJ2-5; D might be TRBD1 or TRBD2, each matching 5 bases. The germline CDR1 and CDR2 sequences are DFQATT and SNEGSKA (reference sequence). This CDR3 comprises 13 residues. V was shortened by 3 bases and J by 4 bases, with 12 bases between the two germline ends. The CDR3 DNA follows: TGCAGTGCTAGGTCGGGGCAGAGAGAGACCCAGTACTTC. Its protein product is CSARSGQRETQYF.

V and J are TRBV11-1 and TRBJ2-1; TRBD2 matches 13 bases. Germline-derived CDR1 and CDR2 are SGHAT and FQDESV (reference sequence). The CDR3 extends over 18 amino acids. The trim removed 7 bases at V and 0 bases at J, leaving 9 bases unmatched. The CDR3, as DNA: TGTGCCAGCAACGCACTAGCGGGGGGGCCGATCTCCTACAATGAGCAGTTCTTC. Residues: CASNALAGGPISYNEQFF.